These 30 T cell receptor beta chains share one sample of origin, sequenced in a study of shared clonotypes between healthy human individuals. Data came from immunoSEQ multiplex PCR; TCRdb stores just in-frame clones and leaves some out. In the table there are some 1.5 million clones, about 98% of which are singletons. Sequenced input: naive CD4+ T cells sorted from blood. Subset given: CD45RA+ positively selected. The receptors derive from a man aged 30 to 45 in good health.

DNA for the CDR3: TGTGCCAGCAGCCCCCGGGATTTGGGAGGGAATCATGAGCAGTTCTTC. Protein sequence: CASSPRDLGGNHEQFF. The chain links TRBV11-2 to TRBJ2-1, with TRBD2 matching over 7 bases. The CDR3 runs to 16 residues. V shed 5 bases and J 8 bases; nucleotides not matched to a gene: 15. Germline lookup yields CDR1 SGHAT and CDR2 FQNNGV.

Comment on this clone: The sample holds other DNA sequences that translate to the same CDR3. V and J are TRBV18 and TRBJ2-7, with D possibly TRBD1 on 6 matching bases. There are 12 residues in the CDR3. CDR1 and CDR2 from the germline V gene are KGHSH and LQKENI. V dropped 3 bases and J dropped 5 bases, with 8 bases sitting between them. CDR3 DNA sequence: TGTGCCAGCTCACCCACAGGGCACGAGCAGTACTTC. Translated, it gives CASSPTGHEQYF.

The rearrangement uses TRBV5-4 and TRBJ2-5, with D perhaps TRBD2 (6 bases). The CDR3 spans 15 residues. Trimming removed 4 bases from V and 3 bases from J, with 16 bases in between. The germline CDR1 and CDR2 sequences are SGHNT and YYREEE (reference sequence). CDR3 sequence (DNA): TGTGCCAGCAGCCAAACCGGGACTCCCAAAGAGACCCAGTACTTC. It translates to CASSQTGTPKETQYF. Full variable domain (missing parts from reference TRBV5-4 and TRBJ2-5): ETGVTQSPTHLIKTRGQQVTLRCSSQSGHNTVSWYQQALGQGPQFIFQYYREEENGRGNFPPRFSGLQFPNYSSELNVNALELDDSALYLCASSQTGTPKETQYFGPGTRLLVL.

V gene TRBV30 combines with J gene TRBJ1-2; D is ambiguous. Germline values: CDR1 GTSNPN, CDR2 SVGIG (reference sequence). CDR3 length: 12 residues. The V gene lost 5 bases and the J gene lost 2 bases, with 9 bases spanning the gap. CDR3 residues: CAWGPNNYGYTF. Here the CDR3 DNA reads TGTGCCTGGGGACCGAACAACTATGGCTACACCTTC.

CDR3 protein: CASSEPGTARTQYF. CDR3 coding DNA: TGTGCCAGCAGTGAACCCGGGACAGCCCGGACCCAGTACTTC. The V and J genes are TRBV6-1 and TRBJ2-5, with 7 bases that match TRBD1. CDR3 length equals 14 residues. Looked up from germline, CDR1 is MNHNS and CDR2 is SASEGT. Trimming at V came to 2 bases and at J to 7 bases, leaving 7 bases not matched to a gene.

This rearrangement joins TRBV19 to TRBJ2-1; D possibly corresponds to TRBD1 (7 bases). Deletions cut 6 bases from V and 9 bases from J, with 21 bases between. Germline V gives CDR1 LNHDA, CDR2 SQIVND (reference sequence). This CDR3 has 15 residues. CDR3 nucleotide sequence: TGTGCCAGTAGCTTCGGCGGGGTCGACAGGGCTGAGCAGTTCTTC. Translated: CASSFGGVDRAEQFF.

The CDR3 region is CASSPPVRWVSEQYF. DNA for the CDR3: TGTGCCAGCTCACCTCCCGTTAGGTGGGTCAGCGAGCAGTACTTC. The rearrangement joins TRBV18 to TRBJ2-7; D is ambiguous. The CDR3 covers 15 residues. The V gene lost 3 bases and the J gene lost 6 bases, with 18 bases spanning the gap. Germline V gene lookup returns CDR1 KGHSH and CDR2 LQKENI.

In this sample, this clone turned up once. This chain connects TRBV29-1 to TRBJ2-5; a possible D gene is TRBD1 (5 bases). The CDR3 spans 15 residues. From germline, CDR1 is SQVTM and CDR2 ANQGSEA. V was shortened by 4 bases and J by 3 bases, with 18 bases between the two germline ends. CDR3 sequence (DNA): TGCAGCGTTGCATTAAGTCGTGACAGTGAAGAGACCCAGTACTTC. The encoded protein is CSVALSRDSEETQYF.

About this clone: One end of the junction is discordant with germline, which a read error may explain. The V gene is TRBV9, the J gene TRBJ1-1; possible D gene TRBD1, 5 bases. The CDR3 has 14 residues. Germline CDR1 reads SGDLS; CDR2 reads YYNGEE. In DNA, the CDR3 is TGTGCCAGCAGCGTGGGGGTGGTAAACACTGAAGCCTTCTTT. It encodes CASSVGVVNTEAFF. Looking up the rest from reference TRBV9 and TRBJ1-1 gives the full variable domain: DSGVTQTPKHLITATGQRVTLRCSPRSGDLSVYWYQQSLDQGLQFLIQYYNGEERAKGNILERFSAQQFPDLHSELNLSSLELGDSALYFCASSVGVVNTEAFFGQGTRLTVV.

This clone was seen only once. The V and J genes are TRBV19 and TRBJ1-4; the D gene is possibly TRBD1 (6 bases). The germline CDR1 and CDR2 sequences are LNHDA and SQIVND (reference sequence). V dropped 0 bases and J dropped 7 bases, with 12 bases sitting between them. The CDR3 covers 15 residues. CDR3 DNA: TGTGCCAGTAGTATAGACGGGGGCATCGGTGAAAAACTGTTTTTT. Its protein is CASSIDGGIGEKLFF.

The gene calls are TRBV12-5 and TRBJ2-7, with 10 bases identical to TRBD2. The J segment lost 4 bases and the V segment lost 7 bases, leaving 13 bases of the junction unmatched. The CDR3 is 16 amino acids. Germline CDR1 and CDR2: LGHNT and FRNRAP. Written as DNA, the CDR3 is TGTGCTAGTGCCCCGGCCCGGACTAGCGGTACTTACGAGCAGTACTTC. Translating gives CASAPARTSGTYEQYF.

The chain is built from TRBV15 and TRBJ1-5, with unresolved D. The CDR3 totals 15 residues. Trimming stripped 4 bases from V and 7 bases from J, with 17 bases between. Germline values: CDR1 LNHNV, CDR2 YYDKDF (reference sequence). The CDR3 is CATSTRTQVNQPQHF. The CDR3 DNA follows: TGTGCCACCAGCACCCGTACCCAGGTTAACCAGCCCCAGCATTTT.

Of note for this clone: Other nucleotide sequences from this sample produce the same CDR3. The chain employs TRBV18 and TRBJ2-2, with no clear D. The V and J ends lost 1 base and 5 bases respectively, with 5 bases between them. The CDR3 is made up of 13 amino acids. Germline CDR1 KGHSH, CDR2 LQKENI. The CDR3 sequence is CASSPLGTGELFF. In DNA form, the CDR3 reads TGTGCCAGCTCACCACTTGGGACCGGGGAGCTGTTTTTT.

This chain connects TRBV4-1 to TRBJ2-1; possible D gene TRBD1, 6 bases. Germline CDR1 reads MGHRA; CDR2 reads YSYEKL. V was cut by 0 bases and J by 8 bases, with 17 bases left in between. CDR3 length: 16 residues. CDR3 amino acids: CASSQETNPRGDEQFF. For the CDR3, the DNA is TGCGCCAGCAGCCAAGAAACTAACCCCAGGGGAGATGAGCAGTTCTTC.

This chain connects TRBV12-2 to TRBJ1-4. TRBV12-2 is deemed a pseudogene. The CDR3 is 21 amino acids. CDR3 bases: TGTGCAAGTCGCTTAGTATTACACGGAGGGAAGGTTACAAGGAGAAGTGAAAAACTGTTTTTT. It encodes CASRLVLHGGKVTRRSEKLFF.

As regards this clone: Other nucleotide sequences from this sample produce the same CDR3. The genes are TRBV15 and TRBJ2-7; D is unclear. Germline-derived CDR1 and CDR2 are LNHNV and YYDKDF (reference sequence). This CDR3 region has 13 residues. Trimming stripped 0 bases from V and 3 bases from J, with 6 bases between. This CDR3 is CATSRDQSYEQYF. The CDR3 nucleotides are TGTGCCACCAGCAGAGATCAAAGCTACGAGCAGTACTTC.

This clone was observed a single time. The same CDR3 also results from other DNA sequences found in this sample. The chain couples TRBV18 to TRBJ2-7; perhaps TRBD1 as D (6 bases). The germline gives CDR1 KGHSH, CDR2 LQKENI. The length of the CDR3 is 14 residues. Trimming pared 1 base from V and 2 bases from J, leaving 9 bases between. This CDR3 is CASSPRQGTYEQYF. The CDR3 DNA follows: TGTGCCAGCTCACCACGGCAGGGGACCTACGAGCAGTACTTC.

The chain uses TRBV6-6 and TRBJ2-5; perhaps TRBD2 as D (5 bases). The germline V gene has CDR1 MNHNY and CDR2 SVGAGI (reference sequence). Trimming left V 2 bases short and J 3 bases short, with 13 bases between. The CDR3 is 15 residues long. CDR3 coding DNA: TGTGCCAGCAGTTACCCCCTGTCGGGGAAAGAGACCCAGTACTTC. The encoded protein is CASSYPLSGKETQYF.

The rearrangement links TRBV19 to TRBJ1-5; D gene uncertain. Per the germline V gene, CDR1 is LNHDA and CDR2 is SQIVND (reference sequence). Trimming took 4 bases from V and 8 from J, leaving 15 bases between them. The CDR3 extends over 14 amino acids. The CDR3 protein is CASSTYTVIEPQHF. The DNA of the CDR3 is TGTGCCAGTAGTACCTACACCGTTATCGAGCCCCAGCATTTT.

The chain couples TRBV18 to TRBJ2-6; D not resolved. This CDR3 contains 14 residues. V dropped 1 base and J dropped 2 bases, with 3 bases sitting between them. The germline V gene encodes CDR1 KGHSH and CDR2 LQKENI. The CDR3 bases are TGTGCCAGCTCACCACAGGCTGGGGCCAACGTCCTGACTTTC. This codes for CASSPQAGANVLTF.

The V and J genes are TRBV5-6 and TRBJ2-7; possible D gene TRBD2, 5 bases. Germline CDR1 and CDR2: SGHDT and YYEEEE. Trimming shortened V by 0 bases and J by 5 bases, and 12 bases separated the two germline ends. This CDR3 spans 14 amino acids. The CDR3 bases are TGTGCCAGCAGCTTGGGAGGAGGCGCGGACGAGCAGTACTTC. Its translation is CASSLGGGADEQYF.

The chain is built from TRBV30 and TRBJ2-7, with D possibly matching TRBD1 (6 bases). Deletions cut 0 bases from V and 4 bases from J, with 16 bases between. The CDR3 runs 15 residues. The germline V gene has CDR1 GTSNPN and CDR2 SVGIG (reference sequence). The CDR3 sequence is CAWSVLAGVWYEQYF. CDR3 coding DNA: TGTGCCTGGAGTGTACTCGCAGGGGTGTGGTACGAGCAGTACTTC. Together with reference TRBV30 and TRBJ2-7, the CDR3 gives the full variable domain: SQTIHQWPATLVQPVGSPLSLECTVEGTSNPNLYWYRQAAGRGLQLLFYSVGIGQISSEVPQNLSASRPQDRQFILSSKKLLLSDSGFYLCAWSVLAGVWYEQYFGPGTRLTVT.

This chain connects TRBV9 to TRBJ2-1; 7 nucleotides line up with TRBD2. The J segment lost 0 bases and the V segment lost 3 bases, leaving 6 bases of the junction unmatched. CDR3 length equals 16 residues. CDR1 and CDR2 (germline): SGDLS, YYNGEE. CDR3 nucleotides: TGTGCCAGCAGCGGGGGGACTACCTCCTCCTACAATGAGCAGTTCTTC. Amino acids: CASSGGTTSSYNEQFF.

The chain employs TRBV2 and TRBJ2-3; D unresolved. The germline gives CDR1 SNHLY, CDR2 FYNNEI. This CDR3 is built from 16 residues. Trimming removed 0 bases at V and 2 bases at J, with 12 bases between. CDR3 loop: CASSEAARLPTDTQYF. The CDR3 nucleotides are TGTGCCAGCAGTGAAGCCGCCAGGTTGCCCACAGATACGCAGTATTTT.

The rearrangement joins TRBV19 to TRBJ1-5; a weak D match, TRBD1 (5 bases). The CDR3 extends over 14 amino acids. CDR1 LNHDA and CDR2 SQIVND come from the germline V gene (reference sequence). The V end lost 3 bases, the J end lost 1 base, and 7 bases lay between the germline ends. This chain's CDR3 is CASSIWDSNQPQHF. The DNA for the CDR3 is TGTGCCAGTAGTATTTGGGACAGCAATCAGCCCCAGCATTTT.

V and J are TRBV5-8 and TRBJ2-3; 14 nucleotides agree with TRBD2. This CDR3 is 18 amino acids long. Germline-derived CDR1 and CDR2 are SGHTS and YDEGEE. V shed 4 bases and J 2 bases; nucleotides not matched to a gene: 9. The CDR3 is CASSPGTSGRGNTDTQYF. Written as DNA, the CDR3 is TGTGCCAGCAGCCCCGGGACTAGCGGGAGAGGGAACACAGATACGCAGTATTTT.

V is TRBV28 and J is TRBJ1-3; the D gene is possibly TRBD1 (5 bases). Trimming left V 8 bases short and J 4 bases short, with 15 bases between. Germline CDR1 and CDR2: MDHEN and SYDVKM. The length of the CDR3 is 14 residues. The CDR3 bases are TGTGCCAGCGGTGACCTCGGGGACGGAAACACCATATATTTT. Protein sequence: CASGDLGDGNTIYF.

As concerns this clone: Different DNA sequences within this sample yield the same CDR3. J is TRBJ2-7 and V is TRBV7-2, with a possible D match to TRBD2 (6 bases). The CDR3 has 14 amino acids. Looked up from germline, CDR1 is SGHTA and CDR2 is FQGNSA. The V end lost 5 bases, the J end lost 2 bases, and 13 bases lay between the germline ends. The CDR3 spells CASSLGPSAYEQYF. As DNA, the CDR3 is TGTGCCAGCAGCCTTGGCCCTAGCGCCTACGAGCAGTACTTC.

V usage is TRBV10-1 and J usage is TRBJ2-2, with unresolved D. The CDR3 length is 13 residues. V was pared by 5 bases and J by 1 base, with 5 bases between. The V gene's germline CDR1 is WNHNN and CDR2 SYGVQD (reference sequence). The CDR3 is CASSLGNTGELFF. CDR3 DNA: TGCGCCAGCAGTTTGGGGAACACCGGGGAGCTGTTTTTT.

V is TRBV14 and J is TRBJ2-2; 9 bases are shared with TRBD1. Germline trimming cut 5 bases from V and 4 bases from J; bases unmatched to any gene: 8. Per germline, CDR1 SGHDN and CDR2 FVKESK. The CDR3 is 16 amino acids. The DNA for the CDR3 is TGTGCCAGCAGCGATAGGACAGGGGCAGGCACCGGGGAGCTGTTTTTT. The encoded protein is CASSDRTGAGTGELFF.